The T cell receptor beta chain described here comes from a study of T cells in tuberculosis (dated by TCRdb to about 2018). Turning to the overall study: In the study, CD1B tetramers and high-throughput TCR immunosequencing were combined to characterize T cells specific for the mycobacterial lipid antigen glucose monomycolate (GMM). In a South African clinical cohort, IGRA-negative adolescents, IGRA-positive adolescents with latent tuberculosis and adults with active tuberculosis were compared, with under 12 people in each group.

At study entry, a tuberculin skin test and the QuantiFERON-TB GOLD In-Tube IGRA were used to screen adolescents for latent tuberculosis infection. Immunosequencing of unsorted cryopreserved PBMC covered, on average, around 91,000 T cells per clinical donor. Eleven high schools in the Worcester region of the Western Cape, South Africa, served as enrollment sites for adolescents aged 12 to 18 years. Around 10 adolescents infected with M. tuberculosis and about ten uninfected adolescents were chosen and matched for age and sex. Adolescent PBMC were isolated from freshly drawn heparinized blood by density centrifugation and cryopreserved. As regards this clone: Its target antigen remains unknown. The input lacks base qualities; no much larger clone sits a single base away.

The immunoSEQ multiplex PCR assay was used to generate TCR libraries, with TCR-beta and/or TCR-alpha/delta assays applied to each sample. The amplified TCR libraries were sequenced using the Illumina high-throughput platform. Per the source publication's procedure: Clustering and dimensionality reduction relied on pairwise TCRdist distances among GMM-specific receptors from T cells that were either sorted ex vivo or expanded in vitro. The score assigned to each clinical repertoire was mean NN-distance, meaning the average TCRdist to the nearest 10% of tetramer-positive reference sequences. To compute GEM TCR motif frequency, the fraction of unique TCRs matching known GEM sequences by V/J usage and CDR3 length was calculated. Active tuberculosis was classified by linear discriminant analysis with leave-one-out cross-validation, implemented in scikit-learn. This is the immuneACCESS table as TCRdb keeps it, with only in-frame sequences that have V and J called. A part of the clones is gone; compared with another copy, unresolved V genes explain less than half, and the rest is unexplained. The DNA gave D and trimming, while V, J and clone size come from that table. Present in this sample are over 25,000 clones, around 90% of which were seen just once. Of the sample, approximately 5.9% falls within the top ten clones.

Points the paper makes about the study in general: Using GEM motif frequencies, a classifier achieved over 65% accuracy, whereas a classifier built on the diverse GMM-specific repertoire got to around 86% accuracy (AUROC about 0.9). Compared with IGRA-negative controls, TCR-alpha repertoires from active tuberculosis had smaller mean NN-distances to GMM-specific TCRs, which suggests clonal expansion of these TCRs. Clinical samples were chosen by availability of cryopreserved specimens, and active tuberculosis cases were adults while controls were adolescents. The smaller NN-distances were partly driven by shorter CDR3-alpha lengths in active tuberculosis patients, and the difference for TCR-beta did not reach statistical significance.

Sequencing was done on a sample of PBMCs. The origin of this receptor is a donor aged 10-29 years with latent tuberculosis or without tuberculosis infection.

The CDR3: CASSQDTGGEAFF. The nucleotide sequence reads as follows: TGTGCCAGCAGCCAAGATACAGGGGGCGAAGCTTTCTTT. The chain joins TRBV4-2 to TRBJ1-1; 9 nucleotides in the junction match TRBD1. For this chain, trimming is 0 bases at the V end and 8 bases at the J end, and the number of junction bases without a gene match is 1. The germline V gene specifies LGHNA as CDR1 and YNFKEQ as CDR2. Taken from cysteine to phenylalanine, the CDR3 has 13 residues. The CDR3 DNA has 39 bases and is translated from base 1.